This TCR beta chain was identified in a study of breast tumors, draining lymph nodes, adjacent tissues. The sample holds many counts of this clonotype. Its antigen is unidentified. Study-level points and caveats: Tumors had less TCR diversity than lymph nodes, more than nontumor tissue. Data fit most tumor T cells coming from lymph node, expanding in tumor.

TCRdb redid the calling of the multiplex PCR reads with MiXCR, one entry per CDR3 protein. The table includes about 130,000 distinct CDR3 sequences, about 20% detected once. Breast cancer patients provided tissue from their axillary draining lymph nodes. The V gene's germline CDR1 is MNHNS and CDR2 SASEGT. J lost 10 bases, V lost 1 base, and 10 bases had no gene match. This CDR3 region has 16 residues. This receptor was obtained from a female donor with breast cancer. Some clones in this sample may be carry-over from other donors' samples. Sequenced: axillary lymph node tissue. This chain connects TRBV6-1 to TRBJ1-6; 7 bases are shared with TRBD1. The CDR3 nucleotides read TGTGCCAGCAGTGAAGGAGCGCGGGACAGTGGATCACCCCTCCACTTT. Amino acid sequence: CASSEGARDSGSPLHF.